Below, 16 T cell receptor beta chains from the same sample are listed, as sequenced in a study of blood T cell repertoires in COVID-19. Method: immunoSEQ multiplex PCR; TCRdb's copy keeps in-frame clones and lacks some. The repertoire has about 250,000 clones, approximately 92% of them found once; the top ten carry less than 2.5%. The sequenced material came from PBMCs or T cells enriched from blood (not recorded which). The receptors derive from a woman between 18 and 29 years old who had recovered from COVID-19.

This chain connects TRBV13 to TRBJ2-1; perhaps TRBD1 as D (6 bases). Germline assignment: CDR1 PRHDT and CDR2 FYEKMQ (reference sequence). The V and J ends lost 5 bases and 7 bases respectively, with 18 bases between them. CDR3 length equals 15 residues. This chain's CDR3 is CASSHISGQENEQFF. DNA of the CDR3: TGTGCCAGCAGCCACATTTCGGGACAAGAGAATGAGCAGTTCTTC.

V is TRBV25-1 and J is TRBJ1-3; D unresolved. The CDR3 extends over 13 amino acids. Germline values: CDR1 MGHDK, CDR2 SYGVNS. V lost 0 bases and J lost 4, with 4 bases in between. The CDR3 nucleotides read TGTGCCAGCAGTGAATACGGGGGAAACACCATATATTTT. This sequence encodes CASSEYGGNTIYF.

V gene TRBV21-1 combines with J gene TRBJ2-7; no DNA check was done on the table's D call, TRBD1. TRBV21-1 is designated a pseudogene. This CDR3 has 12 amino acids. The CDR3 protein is CASIGVTYEQYF. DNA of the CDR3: TGTGCCAGCATAGGGGTTACCTACGAGCAGTACTTC.

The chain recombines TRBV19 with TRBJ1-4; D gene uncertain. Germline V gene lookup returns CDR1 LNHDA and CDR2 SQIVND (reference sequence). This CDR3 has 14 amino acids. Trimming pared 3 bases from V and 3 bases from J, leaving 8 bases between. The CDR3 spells CASSIGMPNEKLFF. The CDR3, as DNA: TGTGCCAGTAGTATCGGGATGCCTAATGAAAAACTGTTTTTT.

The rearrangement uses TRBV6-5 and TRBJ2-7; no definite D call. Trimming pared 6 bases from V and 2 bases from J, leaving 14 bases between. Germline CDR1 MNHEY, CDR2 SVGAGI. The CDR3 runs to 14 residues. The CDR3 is CASSHERRAYEQYF. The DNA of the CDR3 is TGTGCCAGCAGCCACGAACGCCGGGCCTACGAGCAGTACTTC.

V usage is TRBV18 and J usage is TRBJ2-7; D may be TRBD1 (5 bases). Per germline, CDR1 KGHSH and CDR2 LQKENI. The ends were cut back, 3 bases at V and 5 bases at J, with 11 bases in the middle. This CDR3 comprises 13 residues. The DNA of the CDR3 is TGTGCCAGCTCACCTGGGGCGAGAAACGAGCAGTACTTC. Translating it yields CASSPGARNEQYF.

The DNA of the CDR3 is TGCGCCAGCAGCCCGGACAGGGTCAATGAGCAGTTCTTC. It codes for CASSPDRVNEQFF. This chain uses TRBV5-1 with TRBJ2-1; 8 bases agree with TRBD1. The CDR3 runs to 13 residues. Trimming cost V 4 bases and J 6 bases; bases outside gene matches: 3. The germline V gene has CDR1 SGHRS and CDR2 YFSETQ.

DNA of the CDR3: TGCGCCAGCAGCTTGGGACAAACCGAATGGGATGAGCAGTTCTTC. This codes for CASSLGQTEWDEQFF. This chain links TRBV5-1 with TRBJ2-1; D not resolved. Between the trimmed V and J ends, which lost 0 bases and 8 bases, there was a span of 15 bases. The CDR3 sequence is 15 residues long. Germline CDR1 and CDR2: SGHRS and YFSETQ. The entire variable domain, with the rest obtained from reference TRBV5-1 and TRBJ2-1, is as follows: KAGVTQTPRYLIKTRGQQVTLSCSPISGHRSVSWYQQTPGQGLQFLFEYFSETQRNKGNFPGRFSGRQFSNSRSEMNVSTLELGDSALYLCASSLGQTEWDEQFFGPGTRLTVL.

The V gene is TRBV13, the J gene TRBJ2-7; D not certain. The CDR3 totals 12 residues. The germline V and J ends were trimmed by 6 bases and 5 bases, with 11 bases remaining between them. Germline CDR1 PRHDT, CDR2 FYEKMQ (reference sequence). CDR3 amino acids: CASRSLMDEQYF. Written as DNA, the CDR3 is TGTGCCAGCAGGAGTTTAATGGACGAGCAGTACTTC.

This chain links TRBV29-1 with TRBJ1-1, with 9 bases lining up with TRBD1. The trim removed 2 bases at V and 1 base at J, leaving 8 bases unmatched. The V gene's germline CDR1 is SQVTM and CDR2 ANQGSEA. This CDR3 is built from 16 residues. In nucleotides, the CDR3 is TGCAGCGTTGAAAACAGGGGGCTAACTTGGAACACTGAAGCTTTCTTT. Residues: CSVENRGLTWNTEAFF. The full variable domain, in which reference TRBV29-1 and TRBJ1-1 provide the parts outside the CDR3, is SAVISQKPSRDICQRGTSLTIQCQVDSQVTMMFWYRQQPGQSLTLIATANQGSEATYESGFVIDKFPISRPNLTFSTLTVSNMSPEDSSIYLCSVENRGLTWNTEAFFGQGTRLTVV.

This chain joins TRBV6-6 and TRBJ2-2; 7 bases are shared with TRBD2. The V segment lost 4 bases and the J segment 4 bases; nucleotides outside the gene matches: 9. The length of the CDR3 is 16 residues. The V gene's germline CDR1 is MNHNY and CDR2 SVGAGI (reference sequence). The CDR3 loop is CASSWSKAGVTGELFF. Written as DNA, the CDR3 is TGTGCCAGCAGTTGGAGTAAGGCGGGGGTCACCGGGGAGCTGTTTTTT.

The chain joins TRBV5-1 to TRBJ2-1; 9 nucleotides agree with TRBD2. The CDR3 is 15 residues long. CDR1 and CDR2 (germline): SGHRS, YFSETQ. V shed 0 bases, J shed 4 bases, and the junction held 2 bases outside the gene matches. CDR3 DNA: TGCGCCAGCAGCTTGGGCGGGGGGGATTACAATGAGCAGTTCTTC. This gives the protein CASSLGGGDYNEQFF.

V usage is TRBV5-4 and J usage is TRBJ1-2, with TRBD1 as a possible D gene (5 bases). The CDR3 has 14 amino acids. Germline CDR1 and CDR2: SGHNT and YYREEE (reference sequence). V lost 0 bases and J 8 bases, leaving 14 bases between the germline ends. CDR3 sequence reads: CASSLVGEGRGYTF. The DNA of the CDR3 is TGTGCCAGCAGCTTGGTAGGGGAGGGTAGGGGCTACACCTTC.

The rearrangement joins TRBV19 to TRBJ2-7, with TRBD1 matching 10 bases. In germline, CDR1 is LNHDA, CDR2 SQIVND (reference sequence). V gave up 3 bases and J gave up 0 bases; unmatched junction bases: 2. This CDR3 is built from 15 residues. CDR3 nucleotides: TGTGCCAGTAGTATTCGGACAGGGGGCTCCTACGAGCAGTACTTC. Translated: CASSIRTGGSYEQYF.

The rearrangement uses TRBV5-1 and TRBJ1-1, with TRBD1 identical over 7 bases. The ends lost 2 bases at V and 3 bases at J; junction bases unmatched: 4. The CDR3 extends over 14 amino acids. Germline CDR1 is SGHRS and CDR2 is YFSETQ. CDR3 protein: CASSLGGYYTEAFF. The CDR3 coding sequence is TGCGCCAGCAGCTTAGGGGGCTATTACACTGAAGCTTTCTTT.

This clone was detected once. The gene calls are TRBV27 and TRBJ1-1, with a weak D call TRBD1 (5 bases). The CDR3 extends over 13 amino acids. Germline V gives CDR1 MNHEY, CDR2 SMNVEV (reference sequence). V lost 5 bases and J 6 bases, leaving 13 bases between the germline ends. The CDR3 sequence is CASSPSGGAEAFF. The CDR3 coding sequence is TGTGCCAGCAGTCCCTCCGGGGGGGCTGAAGCTTTCTTT.